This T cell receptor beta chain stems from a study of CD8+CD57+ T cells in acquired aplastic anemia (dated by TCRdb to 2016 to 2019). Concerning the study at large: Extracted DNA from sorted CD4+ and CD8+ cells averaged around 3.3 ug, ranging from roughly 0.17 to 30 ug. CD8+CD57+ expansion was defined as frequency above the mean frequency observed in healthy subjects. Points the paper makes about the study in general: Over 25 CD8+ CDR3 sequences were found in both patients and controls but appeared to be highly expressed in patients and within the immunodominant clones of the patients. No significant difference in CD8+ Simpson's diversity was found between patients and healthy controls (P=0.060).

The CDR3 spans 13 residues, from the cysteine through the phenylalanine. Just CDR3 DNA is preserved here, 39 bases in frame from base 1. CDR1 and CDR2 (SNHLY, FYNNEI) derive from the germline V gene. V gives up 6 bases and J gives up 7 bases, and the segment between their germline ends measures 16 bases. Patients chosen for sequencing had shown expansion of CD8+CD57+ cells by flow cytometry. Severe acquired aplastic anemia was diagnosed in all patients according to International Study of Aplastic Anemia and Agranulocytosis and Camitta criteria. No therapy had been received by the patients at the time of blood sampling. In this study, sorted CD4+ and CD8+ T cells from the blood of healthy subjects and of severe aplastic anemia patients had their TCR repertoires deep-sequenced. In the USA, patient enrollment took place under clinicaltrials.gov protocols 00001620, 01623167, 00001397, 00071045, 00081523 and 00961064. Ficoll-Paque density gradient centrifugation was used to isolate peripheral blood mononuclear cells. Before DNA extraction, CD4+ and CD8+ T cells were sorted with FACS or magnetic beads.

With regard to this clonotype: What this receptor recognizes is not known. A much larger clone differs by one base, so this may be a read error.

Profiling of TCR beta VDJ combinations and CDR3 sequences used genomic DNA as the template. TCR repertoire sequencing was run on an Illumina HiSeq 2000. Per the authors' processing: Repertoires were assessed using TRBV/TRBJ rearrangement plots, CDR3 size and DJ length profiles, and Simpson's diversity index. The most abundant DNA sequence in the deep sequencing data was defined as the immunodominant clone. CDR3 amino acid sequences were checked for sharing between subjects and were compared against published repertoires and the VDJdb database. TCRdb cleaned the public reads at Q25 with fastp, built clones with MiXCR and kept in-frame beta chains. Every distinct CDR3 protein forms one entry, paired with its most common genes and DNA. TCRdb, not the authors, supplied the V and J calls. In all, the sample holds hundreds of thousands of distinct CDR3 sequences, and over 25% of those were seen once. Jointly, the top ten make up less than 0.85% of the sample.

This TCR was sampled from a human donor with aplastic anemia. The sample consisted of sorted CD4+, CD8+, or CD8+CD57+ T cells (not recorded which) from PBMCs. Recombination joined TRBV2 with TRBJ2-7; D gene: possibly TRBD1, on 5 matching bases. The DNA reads TGTGCCAGCAGCCCATCTAGGCAGGGTGAGCAGTACTTC. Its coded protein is CASSPSRQGEQYF.